Each of the 4 T cell receptor beta chains below was sequenced from the same sample in a study of blood T cell repertoires in COVID-19. Profiled with immunoSEQ multiplex PCR; TCRdb holds only in-frame clones, not every one. The sample shows some 200,000 clones, around 84% of them seen only once. The sample taken for sequencing was peripheral blood. The receptors were sampled from a woman in her seventies with COVID-19, enrolled during active disease.

The J gene is TRBJ1-2, the V gene TRBV5-6; 10 nucleotides align to TRBD1. This CDR3 has 15 residues. Germline values: CDR1 SGHDT, CDR2 YYEEEE. V shed 3 bases and J 0 bases; nucleotides not matched to a gene: 2. The CDR3: CASSSGQGANYGYTF. Written as DNA, the CDR3 is TGTGCCAGCAGCTCAGGACAGGGGGCTAACTATGGCTACACCTTC. Full variable domain (missing parts from reference TRBV5-6 and TRBJ1-2): DAGVTQSPTHLIKTRGQQVTLRCSPKSGHDTVSWYQQALGQGPQFIFQYYEEEERQRGNFPDRFSGHQFPNYSSELNVNALLLGDSALYLCASSSGQGANYGYTFGSGTRLTVV.

This clone occurred a few times. The J gene is TRBJ2-5, the V gene TRBV12-3 or TRBV12-4, with D hard to call. CDR3 length equals 13 residues. Trimming removed 3 bases from V and 7 bases from J, with 12 bases in between. The CDR3 loop is CASSLRGEGTQYF. DNA for the CDR3: TGTGCCAGCAGTTTGCGCGGCGAAGGGACCCAGTACTTC.

On this clone: This same CDR3 is encoded by further DNA sequences in the sample. This chain joins TRBV5-1 and TRBJ2-3, with D possibly being TRBD1 (5 bases). Trimming shortened V by 0 bases and J by 3 bases, and 11 bases separated the two germline ends. This CDR3 has 15 residues. CDR1 and CDR2 (germline): SGHRS, YFSETQ. In nucleotides, the CDR3 is TGCGCCAGCAGCTTGGCCCAGGGTGCGACAGATACGCAGTATTTT. Encoded protein: CASSLAQGATDTQYF.

The chain couples TRBV5-1 to TRBJ1-6; D remains ambiguous. Germline V gives CDR1 SGHRS, CDR2 YFSETQ. Trimming left V 0 bases short and J 9 bases short, with 10 bases between. CDR3 length: 14 amino acids. CDR3 nucleotides: TGCGCCAGCAGCTTGGGGGAGTGGGGTTCACCCCTCCACTTT. This encodes CASSLGEWGSPLHF.